The 10 T cell receptor beta chains listed next were all sequenced from one sample in a study of blood T cell repertoires in COVID-19. Here immunoSEQ multiplex PCR was the method, and the copy in TCRdb shows in-frame clones only, minus some. The data contain around 150,000 clones, 82% of them singletons. The sequencing sample was made of peripheral blood. The source of these receptors is a woman in her forties with COVID-19, enrolled during active disease.

The V call is TRBV28, the J call TRBJ2-7, with TRBD2 identical over 10 bases. V shed 4 bases and J 5 bases; nucleotides not matched to a gene: 8. Germline CDR1 reads MDHEN; CDR2 reads SYDVKM. This CDR3 contains 15 residues. This chain's CDR3 is CASSSGLAGVDEQYF. Here the CDR3 DNA reads TGTGCCAGCAGTTCGGGCCTAGCGGGAGTCGACGAGCAGTACTTC.

The chain couples TRBV2 to TRBJ1-2, with 9 bases identical to TRBD1. Germline CDR1 and CDR2: SNHLY and FYNNEI. Trimming took 8 bases from V and 4 from J; bases not matched to a gene: 17. CDR3 length equals 17 residues. The CDR3, as DNA: TGTGCCAGCCGCTACCTTACCGGAGGGACAGGGATCTATGGCTACACCTTC. Protein: CASRYLTGGTGIYGYTF.

V gene TRBV6-1 combines with J gene TRBJ2-1; maybe TRBD1 (6 bases). Germline CDR1 is MNHNS and CDR2 is SASEGT. This CDR3 comprises 16 residues. V was shortened by 4 bases and J by 7 bases, with 20 bases between the two germline ends. The chain's CDR3 is CASSGQGMVQGNEQFF. CDR3 coding DNA: TGTGCCAGCAGTGGTCAGGGTATGGTCCAGGGGAATGAGCAGTTCTTC.

This clone was recorded once. The V gene is TRBV18, the J gene TRBJ2-7; D may be TRBD2 (6 bases). Germline lookup yields CDR1 KGHSH and CDR2 LQKENI. The ends were cut back, 3 bases at V and 4 bases at J, with 10 bases in the middle. CDR3 length equals 13 residues. CDR3 in amino acids: CASSPRETYEQYV. For the CDR3, the DNA is TGTGCCAGCTCACCTCGGGAGACATACGAGCAGTACGTC.

This rearrangement joins TRBV2 to TRBJ2-7; D may be TRBD1 (6 bases). This CDR3 region has 14 residues. Trimming took 4 bases from V and 2 from J, leaving 12 bases between them. Germline CDR1 is SNHLY and CDR2 is FYNNEI. CDR3 nucleotide sequence: TGTGCCAGCAGTGGGTACAGGGCCACCTACGAGCAGTACGTC. Amino acids: CASSGYRATYEQYV.

The chain recombines TRBV2 with TRBJ1-5, with D perhaps TRBD1 (5 bases). The CDR3 has 15 residues. Trimming left V 4 bases short and J 4 bases short, with 14 bases between. The germline V gene encodes CDR1 SNHLY and CDR2 FYNNEI. The CDR3 bases are TGTGCCAGCAGTGTGGTTTCAGGGCAAAATCAGCCCCAGCATTTT. Protein product: CASSVVSGQNQPQHF.

This chain uses TRBV19 with TRBJ2-1, with a weak D call TRBD1 (8 bases). Trimming took off 4 bases at V and 7 bases at J, with 23 bases between the two ends. This CDR3 comprises 17 residues. From germline, CDR1 is LNHDA and CDR2 SQIVND (reference sequence). The DNA of the CDR3 is TGTGCCAGTAGTACGGGGCGGGGGACAGGCAGCTTTAATGAGCAGTTCTTC. Translating gives CASSTGRGTGSFNEQFF.

This chain links TRBV7-9 with TRBJ1-2; the D gene is possibly TRBD1 (6 bases). From germline, CDR1 is SEHNR and CDR2 FQNEAQ (reference sequence). Trimming shortened V by 7 bases and J by 7 bases, and 16 bases separated the two germline ends. The CDR3 sequence is 13 residues long. The CDR3 loop reads CASNLQGAGGYTF. The CDR3, as DNA: TGTGCCAGCAATCTACAGGGCGCGGGTGGCTACACCTTC.

The chain uses TRBV9 and TRBJ2-1; 14 nucleotides match TRBD2. The length of the CDR3 is 17 residues. CDR1 is SGDLS and CDR2 is YYNGEE in the germline V gene. V trimming: 3 bases; J trimming: 3 bases; junction bases outside the gene matches: 5. As DNA, the CDR3 is TGTGCCAGCAGCGCAGGACTAGCGGGGGGCAGCTACAATGAGCAGTTCTTC. Its protein is CASSAGLAGGSYNEQFF.

This clone was found once. The CDR3 is CASSLREVDVYNEQFF. Here the CDR3 DNA reads TGTGCCAGCAGCTTAAGGGAGGTAGACGTTTACAATGAGCAGTTCTTC. The V call is TRBV7-6, the J call TRBJ2-1; tentatively, D is TRBD2 (6 bases). V was trimmed by 2 bases and J by 4 bases, leaving 15 bases between them. CDR1 and CDR2 (germline): SGHVS, FNYEAQ. The CDR3 extends over 16 amino acids.